The 14 T cell receptor beta chains below all came from one sample that was sequenced in a study of T cell responses to AZD1222 COVID-19 vaccine. Method: immunoSEQ multiplex PCR; TCRdb's copy keeps in-frame clones and lacks some. The table records about 180,000 clones, just over 85% of them present only once. The sample in question was peripheral blood, obtained 28 days after the second AZD1222 dose. The receptors were gathered from an adult who received the AZD1222 COVID-19 vaccine.

The chain is built from TRBV30 and TRBJ1-2, with D hard to call. There are 14 residues in the CDR3. The V gene lost 8 bases and the J gene lost 0 bases, with 16 bases spanning the gap. CDR1 is GTSNPN, CDR2 SVGIG, per germline (reference sequence). This CDR3 is CARRDPGANYGYTF. The CDR3 DNA reads as TGTGCCAGACGGGATCCCGGCGCTAACTATGGCTACACCTTC.

The chain couples TRBV10-3 to TRBJ1-2; D is ambiguous. Trimming removed 6 bases from V and 2 bases from J, with 7 bases in between. The CDR3 length is 12 residues. The germline CDR1 and CDR2 sequences are ENHRY and SYGVKD. The CDR3 sequence is CAISEGNYGYTF. CDR3 coding DNA: TGTGCCATCAGCGAGGGAAACTATGGCTACACCTTC.

The gene calls are TRBV5-8 and TRBJ2-7, with D tentatively TRBD1 (6 bases). The germline V and J ends were trimmed by 0 bases and 3 bases, with 19 bases remaining between them. Per the germline V gene, CDR1 is SGHTS and CDR2 is YDEGEE. The CDR3 spans 17 residues. CDR3: CASSLAVGGDSYYEQYF. The CDR3 nucleotides read TGTGCCAGCAGCTTGGCGGTTGGGGGCGATTCCTACTACGAGCAGTACTTC. Supplemented by reference TRBV5-8 and TRBJ2-7, the full variable domain reads EAGVTQSPTHLIKTRGQQATLRCSPISGHTSVYWYQQALGLGLQFLLWYDEGEERNRGNFPPRFSGRQFPNYSSELNVNALELEDSALYLCASSLAVGGDSYYEQYFGPGTRLTVT.

The V call is TRBV5-5, the J call TRBJ1-6; 7 nucleotides agree with TRBD1. The CDR3 is made up of 17 amino acids. The germline V gene encodes CDR1 SGHKS and CDR2 YYEKEE (reference sequence). V lost 7 bases and J lost 7; bases outside the gene matches: 17. The CDR3 coding sequence is TGTGCCAGCGGTCTGGGGGGACAGTTAACGGGGAATTCACCCCTCCACTTT. Its protein is CASGLGGQLTGNSPLHF.

The chain employs TRBV6-2 or TRBV6-3 and TRBJ1-5; D is possibly TRBD1 (6 bases). V was pared by 0 bases and J by 3 bases, with 9 bases between. CDR3 size: 15 residues. The V gene's germline CDR1 is MNHEY and CDR2 SVGEGT. CDR3 amino acids: CASSYSRGINQPQHF. The CDR3 nucleotides are TGTGCCAGCAGTTACTCGAGGGGGATCAATCAGCCCCAGCATTTT.

This clone was seen a single time. This chain joins TRBV5-1 and TRBJ1-4; 9 nucleotides match TRBD1. From germline, CDR1 is SGHRS and CDR2 YFSETQ. Unmatched junction bases numbered 8, after V lost 0 bases and J lost 5 bases. The length of the CDR3 is 17 residues. CDR3: CASSLGDRAPGNEKLFF. In DNA, the CDR3 is TGCGCCAGCAGCTTGGGGGACAGGGCTCCGGGGAATGAAAAACTGTTTTTT.

The chain employs TRBV9 and TRBJ1-2, with D maybe TRBD1 (6 bases). Trimming removed 6 bases from V and 8 bases from J, with 17 bases in between. The CDR3 is 13 amino acids. The germline V gene has CDR1 SGDLS and CDR2 YYNGEE. This CDR3 is CASTLGGARGYTF. In nucleotides, the CDR3 is TGTGCCAGCACCCTGGGGGGGGCGCGAGGCTACACCTTC. The whole variable domain, remainder taken from reference TRBV9 and TRBJ1-2, is DSGVTQTPKHLITATGQRVTLRCSPRSGDLSVYWYQQSLDQGLQFLIQYYNGEERAKGNILERFSAQQFPDLHSELNLSSLELGDSALYFCASTLGGARGYTFGSGTRLTVV.

This chain connects TRBV3-1 (or the pseudogene TRBV3-2) to TRBJ2-2, with D maybe TRBD2 (6 bases). The germline gives CDR1 LGHDT, CDR2 YNNKEL (reference sequence). The CDR3 has 14 amino acids. Between the trimmed V and J ends, which lost 3 bases and 3 bases, there was a span of 8 bases. The CDR3 is CASSQGLHTGELFF. The CDR3 DNA reads as TGTGCCAGCAGCCAGGGACTCCACACCGGGGAGCTGTTTTTT.

The rearrangement joins TRBV11-2 to TRBJ2-1, with TRBD2 identical over 13 bases. Losses at the gene ends were 5 bases for V and 8 bases for J; bases not matched to a gene: 6. CDR1 and CDR2 from the germline V gene are SGHAT and FQNNGV. This CDR3 region has 15 residues. In DNA form, the CDR3 reads TGTGCCAGCAGCACCCGGACTAGCGGGGGTTATGAGCAGTTCTTC. Protein sequence: CASSTRTSGGYEQFF.

The chain uses TRBV2 and TRBJ1-2, with D maybe TRBD1 (5 bases). Germline lookup yields CDR1 SNHLY and CDR2 FYNNEI. Trimming took 2 bases from V and 2 from J, leaving 9 bases between them. The CDR3 is made up of 14 amino acids. This CDR3 is CASSESQGNYGYTF. CDR3 nucleotide sequence: TGTGCCAGCAGTGAAAGCCAGGGAAACTATGGCTACACCTTC.

This chain uses TRBV28 with TRBJ1-5; D possibly corresponds to TRBD1 (5 bases). The germline V gene has CDR1 MDHEN and CDR2 SYDVKM. The CDR3 runs 15 residues. V gave up 7 bases and J gave up 1 base, with 14 bases separating them. CDR3 nucleotide sequence: TGTGCCAGCAACCCCCCGGGGGGGAGCAATCAGCCCCAGCATTTT. Translation gives CASNPPGGSNQPQHF.

This chain joins TRBV7-9 and TRBJ2-7, with 10 nucleotides matching TRBD2. Germline assignment: CDR1 SEHNR and CDR2 FQNEAQ (reference sequence). J gave up 4 bases and V 2 bases, and 11 bases lay outside the gene matches. The CDR3 consists of 17 residues. CDR3 nucleotides: TGTGCCAGCAGCTTATGGATGGGACTAGCGCAAAATTACGAGCAGTACTTC. Translated: CASSLWMGLAQNYEQYF.

This chain uses TRBV18 with TRBJ1-2, with TRBD1 as a possible D gene (6 bases). CDR1 and CDR2 from the germline V gene are KGHSH and LQKENI. The ends were cut back, 4 bases at V and 4 bases at J, with 13 bases in the middle. The CDR3 loop spans 14 amino acids. This CDR3 reads CASSQQGLGYGYTF. DNA for the CDR3: TGTGCCAGCTCACAACAGGGTTTGGGCTATGGCTACACCTTC.

This chain links TRBV2 with TRBJ2-3; 8 bases are a match to TRBD2. Unmatched junction bases numbered 6, after V lost 6 bases and J lost 1 base. The CDR3 is 15 amino acids. CDR1 SNHLY and CDR2 FYNNEI come from the germline V gene. The CDR3 region is CASRGRGGGTDTQYF. Written as DNA, the CDR3 is TGTGCCAGCAGGGGACGGGGGGGCGGCACAGATACGCAGTATTTT. Using reference TRBV2 and TRBJ2-3 for the parts outside the CDR3, the full variable domain is EPEVTQTPSHQVTQMGQEVILRCVPISNHLYFYWYRQILGQKVEFLVSFYNNEISEKSEIFDDQFSVERPDGSNFTLKIRSTKLEDSAMYFCASRGRGGGTDTQYFGPGTRLTVL.